The 19 T cell receptor beta chains below come from one sample, sequenced in a study of cytomegalovirus exposure and HLA in healthy donors. Only in-frame clones appear in the TCRdb table, and some are missing; sequencing was by immunoSEQ multiplex PCR. Among approximately 150,000 clones listed, roughly 84% were seen once. Sequenced: PBMCs. The receptors here all came from a man aged 30 to 45 in good health and CMV-seropositive.

This chain joins TRBV4-2 and TRBJ2-7; a possible D gene is TRBD2 (6 bases). Trimming removed 1 base at V and 6 bases at J, with 13 bases between. The V gene's germline CDR1 is LGHNA and CDR2 YNFKEQ. The CDR3 sequence is 14 residues long. The chain's CDR3 is CASSQGDSALEQYF. The DNA for the CDR3 is TGTGCCAGCAGCCAAGGGGACTCCGCCCTCGAGCAGTACTTC.

This chain uses TRBV30 with TRBJ2-7; D is unclear. The CDR3 contains 12 residues. The V gene lost 1 base and the J gene lost 2 bases, with 6 bases spanning the gap. CDR1 is GTSNPN and CDR2 is SVGIG in the germline V gene (reference sequence). CDR3 in DNA: TGTGCCTGGAGTGACAGAACCTACGAGCAGTACTTC. This codes for CAWSDRTYEQYF.

The rearrangement joins TRBV6-1 to TRBJ2-2; the match to TRBD1 covers 7 bases. The V gene's germline CDR1 is MNHNS and CDR2 SASEGT. The V and J ends lost 7 bases and 4 bases, in that order; junction bases with no gene match: 6. This CDR3 has 14 amino acids. CDR3 sequence (DNA): TGTGCCAGCACTAGGGGGCTGGTCACCGGGGAGCTGTTTTTT. It translates to CASTRGLVTGELFF.

This chain connects TRBV20-1 to TRBJ2-7; 7 bases fit TRBD2. V was clipped by 3 bases and J by 6 bases; unmatched bases: 2. This CDR3 region has 11 residues. Germline-derived CDR1 and CDR2 are DFQATT and SNEGSKA (reference sequence). The CDR3 nucleotides read TGCAGTGCTAGGCCGGGGGGCGAGCAGTACTTC. Its protein is CSARPGGEQYF.

The chain uses TRBV30 and TRBJ2-1, with TRBD1 matching over 10 bases. The CDR3 is 14 amino acids. V trimming: 4 bases; J trimming: 4 bases; junction bases outside the gene matches: 4. From germline, CDR1 is GTSNPN and CDR2 SVGIG (reference sequence). Here the CDR3 reads CAWTGTGAYNEQFF. In nucleotides, the CDR3 is TGTGCCTGGACCGGGACAGGGGCGTACAATGAGCAGTTCTTC.

The CDR3 DNA is TGCAGCGTTGAAGCAGGTGACACTGAAGCTTTCTTT. It specifies CSVEAGDTEAFF. The chain employs TRBV29-1 and TRBJ1-1; D ambiguous. The ends were cut back, 1 base at V and 3 bases at J, with 6 bases in the middle. The CDR3 is 12 amino acids. Per the germline V gene, CDR1 is SQVTM and CDR2 is ANQGSEA.

The chain carries TRBV7-6 and TRBJ2-7; TRBD1 might be the D (6 bases). Germline-derived CDR1 and CDR2 are SGHVS and FNYEAQ. The CDR3 runs to 14 residues. Trimming removed 1 base from V and 1 base from J, with 8 bases in between. DNA for the CDR3: TGTGCCAGCAGCTTAGACAGGGTGTCCTACGAGCAGTACTTC. Translation gives CASSLDRVSYEQYF.

The V call is TRBV7-7, the J call TRBJ2-2, with TRBD2 identical over 7 bases. The length of the CDR3 is 15 residues. The trim removed 1 base at V and 3 bases at J, leaving 2 bases unmatched. CDR1 is SSHAT and CDR2 is FNYEAQ in the germline V gene (reference sequence). CDR3 DNA sequence: TGTGCCAGCAGCTTAGGCGGGGGAGACACCGGGGAGCTGTTTTTT. This sequence encodes CASSLGGGDTGELFF.

The rearrangement joins TRBV9 to TRBJ1-2; a weak D match, TRBD1 (5 bases). V was cut by 3 bases and J by 8 bases, with 20 bases left in between. The CDR3 loop spans 15 amino acids. Germline loops: CDR1 SGDLS, CDR2 YYNGEE. CDR3 protein: CASSEDTGRERGYTF. The DNA of the CDR3 is TGTGCCAGCAGCGAGGACACGGGGAGGGAACGAGGCTACACCTTC.

CDR3 coding DNA: TGTGCCAGCAGCACGGTCAGCGGGAGCTCCTACAATGAGCAGTTCTTC. Protein sequence: CASSTVSGSSYNEQFF. The chain recombines TRBV7-3 with TRBJ2-1, with 8 bases fitting TRBD2. Per the germline V gene, CDR1 is SGHTA and CDR2 is FQGTGA. The CDR3 has 16 amino acids. Losses at the gene ends were 5 bases for V and 0 bases for J; bases not matched to a gene: 6.

This clone was counted a few times. The V and J genes are TRBV7-2 and TRBJ1-2, with 9 bases identical to TRBD1. V lost 5 bases and J lost 4; bases outside the gene matches: 8. CDR3 size: 15 residues. The germline V gene encodes CDR1 SGHTA and CDR2 FQGNSA. Here the CDR3 DNA reads TGTGCCAGCAGCCTCGGGACAGGGTTTACCTATGGCTACACCTTC. Its translation is CASSLGTGFTYGYTF.

This chain uses TRBV29-1 with TRBJ2-3; 12 bases fit TRBD2. Trimming removed 5 bases from V and 4 bases from J; junction bases left unmatched: 4. The CDR3 sequence is 14 residues long. The V gene's germline CDR1 is SQVTM and CDR2 ANQGSEA. The CDR3 loop reads CSVLAGGRPDTQYF. CDR3 bases: TGCAGCGTTCTAGCGGGAGGGAGGCCAGATACGCAGTATTTT.

The J gene is TRBJ2-5, the V gene TRBV13, with 9 nucleotides matching TRBD2. V lost 5 bases to trimming and J lost 0 bases; unmatched junction nucleotides: 7. This CDR3 is built from 16 residues. Germline V lookup: CDR1 PRHDT, CDR2 FYEKMQ (reference sequence). DNA for the CDR3: TGTGCCAGCAGCGACAGGCTAGCGGGGTACCAAGAGACCCAGTACTTC. It translates to CASSDRLAGYQETQYF.

This chain links TRBV5-4 with TRBJ1-1, with a weak D call TRBD1 (6 bases). CDR3 length: 14 amino acids. Germline assignment: CDR1 SGHNT and CDR2 YYREEE (reference sequence). With 4 bases removed from V and 3 bases from J, the gap between germline ends came to 13 bases. The CDR3 DNA reads as TGTGCCAGCAGCCGGGGGGCCAAGGACACTGAAGCTTTCTTT. Its protein product is CASSRGAKDTEAFF. Using reference TRBV5-4 and TRBJ1-1 for the parts outside the CDR3, the full variable domain is ETGVTQSPTHLIKTRGQQVTLRCSSQSGHNTVSWYQQALGQGPQFIFQYYREEENGRGNFPPRFSGLQFPNYSSELNVNALELDDSALYLCASSRGAKDTEAFFGQGTRLTVV.

This clone occurred once. The chain joins TRBV10-3 to TRBJ1-4; D may be TRBD1 (5 bases). There are 15 residues in the CDR3. Germline loops: CDR1 ENHRY, CDR2 SYGVKD. Trimming removed 2 bases from V and 7 bases from J, with 14 bases in between. The CDR3 here is CAISEDRSVSEKLFF. The CDR3 region has the DNA TGTGCCATCAGTGAGGACAGATCGGTTTCTGAAAAACTGTTTTTT.

This rearrangement joins TRBV6-7 to TRBJ2-7, with 7 bases aligning to TRBD2. TRBV6-7 is recorded as an ORF, its role being uncertain. The V gene end was trimmed by 0 bases and the J gene end by 3 bases; junction bases not matched to a gene: 14. The CDR3 is 18 residues long. The CDR3 nucleotides read TGTGCCAGCAGTTACTCGAGGCGGGAGCCCACCACTGGCTACGAGCAGTACTTC. Protein product: CASSYSRREPTTGYEQYF.

The gene calls are TRBV4-1 and TRBJ2-5, with 11 bases that match TRBD2. CDR1 and CDR2 from the germline V gene are MGHRA and YSYEKL. The V and J ends lost 4 bases and 4 bases, in that order; junction bases with no gene match: 11. CDR3 length: 17 amino acids. The DNA for the CDR3 is TGCGCCAGCAGCCGGAACAAAGGTACTAGCGGGGGAGAGACCCAGTACTTC. Its protein product is CASSRNKGTSGGETQYF.

This sequence joins TRBV28 and TRBJ1-2; no reliable D call. Germline V CDR1 and CDR2: MDHEN, SYDVKM. With 3 bases removed from V and 6 bases from J, the gap between germline ends came to 11 bases. The CDR3 has 13 amino acids. The CDR3 region has the DNA TGTGCCAGCAGTTTGGGCCAGGCTGATGGCTACACCTTC. Translation: CASSLGQADGYTF.

The chain uses TRBV7-3 and TRBJ1-2; 7 bases map to TRBD1. Germline CDR1 SGHTA, CDR2 FQGTGA. The CDR3 covers 13 residues. The V segment lost 5 bases and the J segment 7 bases; nucleotides outside the gene matches: 7. This CDR3 is CASSPKTGTGYTF. For the CDR3, the DNA is TGTGCCAGCAGCCCTAAGACAGGGACTGGCTACACCTTC.